Following are 9 T cell receptor beta chains from one sample sequenced in a study of cytomegalovirus exposure and HLA in healthy donors. The PCR had 60 Vbeta and 13 Jbeta primers. Data came from immunoSEQ multiplex PCR; TCRdb stores just in-frame clones and leaves some out. The listing records around 100,000 clones. The sequenced sample was PBMCs. The receptors were sampled from a man aged 35 to 55 in good health and CMV-seropositive.

The J gene is TRBJ1-3, the V gene TRBV25-1, with 8 positions matching TRBD1. V gave up 5 bases and J gave up 3 bases; unmatched junction bases: 12. Germline-derived CDR1 and CDR2 are MGHDK and SYGVNS. The CDR3 runs 17 residues. This CDR3 is CASSRSGTGNFGNTIYF. Written as DNA, the CDR3 is TGTGCCAGCAGTAGGTCCGGGACAGGAAATTTTGGAAACACCATATATTTT.

The chain combines TRBV19 with TRBJ2-7; D perhaps matches TRBD2 (6 bases). The CDR3 is made up of 14 amino acids. Trimming pared 6 bases from V and 3 bases from J, leaving 15 bases between. Germline V CDR1 and CDR2: LNHDA, SQIVND (reference sequence). The CDR3 DNA sequence: TGTGCCAGTAGGGTAAGGGGAGGAGGCTACGAGCAGTACTTC. Amino acids: CASRVRGGGYEQYF.

The chain joins TRBV27 to TRBJ2-1; TRBD2 agrees at 10 bases. CDR1 is MNHEY and CDR2 is SMNVEV in the germline V gene (reference sequence). The CDR3 has 15 amino acids. V shed 5 bases and J 4 bases; nucleotides not matched to a gene: 5. The CDR3 region is CASSTSGVPYNEQFF. CDR3 nucleotides: TGTGCCAGCAGTACTAGCGGGGTTCCATACAATGAGCAGTTCTTC.

This chain joins TRBV25-1 and TRBJ2-2; D is unresolved. The V end was cut by 1 base, the J end by 1 base, with 4 bases between. This CDR3 comprises 14 residues. Germline-derived CDR1 and CDR2 are MGHDK and SYGVNS. CDR3 amino acids: CASSEFGNTGELFF. The CDR3 DNA follows: TGTGCCAGCAGTGAATTCGGGAACACCGGGGAGCTGTTTTTT.

The chain carries TRBV7-7 and TRBJ2-2; D remains unclear. The CDR3 has 13 residues. In germline, CDR1 is SSHAT, CDR2 FNYEAQ (reference sequence). Trimming stripped 1 base from V and 3 bases from J, with 3 bases between. Written as DNA, the CDR3 is TGTGCCAGCAGCTTAGAGCACACCGGGGAGCTGTTTTTT. Its translation: CASSLEHTGELFF.

Worth noting for this clone: One junction end disagrees with the germline gene, perhaps due to a read error. The rearrangement links TRBV7-7 to TRBJ2-1; TRBD2 matches at 9 bases. This CDR3 has 16 residues. From germline, CDR1 is SSHAT and CDR2 FNYEAQ (reference sequence). The CDR3 spells CASSAYGSGRLNEQFF. In nucleotides, the CDR3 is TGTGCTAGCAGCGCCTATGGTAGCGGGAGATTGAATGAGCAGTTCTTC.

The chain uses TRBV27 and TRBJ2-1; TRBD2 is a possible D gene (6 bases). Trimming pared 6 bases from V and 3 bases from J, leaving 15 bases between. Germline values: CDR1 MNHEY, CDR2 SMNVEV (reference sequence). This CDR3 is built from 15 residues. CDR3 residues: CASRPLGEVYNEQFF. Here the CDR3 DNA reads TGTGCCAGCAGACCCCTTGGGGAGGTCTACAATGAGCAGTTCTTC.

The rearrangement links TRBV19 to TRBJ2-1, with 9 nucleotides matching TRBD2. After removal of 7 bases from V and 3 bases from J, the junction contained 7 bases not matched to a gene. The CDR3 has 15 amino acids. Per the germline V gene, CDR1 is LNHDA and CDR2 is SQIVND (reference sequence). Written as DNA, the CDR3 is TGTGCCAGTAAACTAGCGGGCGACTACTACAATGAGCAGTTCTTC. It translates to CASKLAGDYYNEQFF.

By frequency, this clone is medium-sized. This rearrangement joins TRBV27 to TRBJ2-1; 10 bases agree with TRBD2. Germline CDR1 reads MNHEY; CDR2 reads SMNVEV (reference sequence). Germline trimming cut 3 bases from V and 8 bases from J; bases unmatched to any gene: 7. The CDR3 runs 15 residues. CDR3 in DNA: TGTGCCAGCAGTTTGTCACCTAGCGGGAGCGATGAGCAGTTCTTC. Translating it yields CASSLSPSGSDEQFF.